This T cell receptor beta chain derives from a study of CD8+ T cells in alopecia areata. Sequencing relied on a cDNA template that was reverse transcribed from extracted RNA. Only in-frame clones appear in the TCRdb table, and some are missing; sequencing was by immunoSEQ multiplex PCR. The profile covers about 170,000 clones, with about 70% appearing a single time and approximately 10% taken by the ten largest. The study team obtained lesional scalp punch biopsies and peripheral blood from alopecia areata patients. PBMCs, the starting material, were the source of sorted CD4+ and CD8+ T cells. This TCR derives from a human donor with alopecia areata. Sample: CD8+ T cells sorted from blood, taken at week 0.

CDR3 nucleotides: TGCGCCAGCAGCCAAGATACGAGCGTCGCCCCCGGCTACAATGAGCAGTTCTTC. Protein product: CASSQDTSVAPGYNEQFF. The rearrangement links TRBV4-1 to TRBJ2-1; D is undetermined. Germline assignment: CDR1 MGHRA and CDR2 YSYEKL. The CDR3 has 18 residues. V shed 0 bases and J shed 3 bases, with 18 bases lying between them.